The present TCR beta chain was sequenced within a study of blood T cell repertoires in COVID-19. Libraries were prepared by immunoSEQ multiplex PCR; TCRdb keeps only in-frame clonotypes and omits some of them. The sample records roughly 87,000 clones, over 80% being singletons. The length of the CDR3 is 13 residues. V was cut by 5 bases and J by 0 bases, with 8 bases left in between. CDR1 GTSNPN and CDR2 SVGIG come from the germline V gene (reference sequence). The specimen sequenced was peripheral blood. The origin of this receptor is a woman in her 70s with acute or convalescent COVID-19. The chain employs TRBV30 and TRBJ1-3; possible D gene TRBD1, 6 bases. The CDR3 loop is CAWDRNSGNTIYF. For the CDR3, the DNA is TGTGCCTGGGACAGGAACTCTGGAAACACCATATATTTT.